These 28 T cell receptor beta chains originate from one sample sequenced in a study of cytomegalovirus exposure and HLA in healthy donors. Primers included in the PCR were 60 Vbeta and 13 Jbeta primers. This table comes from immunoSEQ multiplex PCR, and its TCRdb copy is limited to in-frame clones, with some not included. This sample yields around 110,000 clones, of which roughly four fifths are seen a single time; 1.5% to 2% belongs to the top ten. The source material was PBMCs. The receptors were sampled from a man over 45 in good health and CMV-seronegative.

The chain has TRBV2 and TRBJ2-1; TRBD2 matches 8 bases. CDR1 is SNHLY, CDR2 FYNNEI, per germline. This CDR3 comprises 17 residues. The V segment lost 4 bases and the J segment 2 bases; nucleotides outside the gene matches: 10. This CDR3 is CASSVSGGTHTYNEQFF. CDR3 nucleotides: TGTGCCAGCAGTGTGAGCGGGGGAACCCATACCTACAATGAGCAGTTCTTC.

This clone appeared a single time. The genes are TRBV9 and TRBJ2-3, with 11 bases fitting TRBD2. The V and J ends lost 4 bases and 2 bases, in that order; junction bases with no gene match: 3. This CDR3 comprises 15 residues. Germline CDR1 and CDR2: SGDLS and YYNGEE. This CDR3 reads CASSPLAGDTDTQYF. CDR3 nucleotides: TGTGCCAGCAGCCCACTAGCGGGGGACACAGATACGCAGTATTTT. The full variable domain, in which reference TRBV9 and TRBJ2-3 provide the parts outside the CDR3, is DSGVTQTPKHLITATGQRVTLRCSPRSGDLSVYWYQQSLDQGLQFLIQYYNGEERAKGNILERFSAQQFPDLHSELNLSSLELGDSALYFCASSPLAGDTDTQYFGPGTRLTVL.

V and J are TRBV2 and TRBJ1-2, with D perhaps matching TRBD1 (5 bases). Germline V gene sequence: CDR1 SNHLY, CDR2 FYNNEI. Between the trimmed V and J ends, which lost 4 bases and 6 bases, there was a span of 12 bases. The CDR3 is 13 residues long. CDR3 sequence: CASSGEAGDGYTF. In nucleotides, the CDR3 is TGTGCCAGCAGTGGAGAGGCGGGGGATGGCTACACCTTC.

The chain has TRBV5-4 and TRBJ2-2; no clear D. The CDR3 is 16 amino acids. V lost 2 bases and J lost 6, with 17 bases in between. Germline-derived CDR1 and CDR2 are SGHNT and YYREEE (reference sequence). CDR3 loop: CASSFPAAFGPGELFF. CDR3 coding DNA: TGTGCCAGCAGCTTTCCCGCGGCCTTCGGTCCCGGGGAGCTGTTTTTT.

The CDR3: CASSLNPTGWDKLQPQHF. The CDR3 DNA reads as TGCGCCAGCAGCTTGAATCCGACAGGGTGGGATAAACTTCAGCCCCAGCATTTT. The rearrangement uses TRBV5-1 and TRBJ1-5; TRBD1 agrees at 7 bases. V lost 1 base, J lost 6 bases, and 16 bases stayed unmatched. The V gene's germline CDR1 is SGHRS and CDR2 YFSETQ. The CDR3 loop spans 18 amino acids.

This chain connects TRBV2 to TRBJ1-1, with D perhaps TRBD1 (6 bases). CDR1 and CDR2 from the germline V gene are SNHLY and FYNNEI. V was cut by 8 bases and J by 4 bases, with 17 bases left in between. CDR3 length: 14 residues. CDR3 in amino acids: CASVRGQGITEAFF. DNA for the CDR3: TGTGCCAGCGTAAGAGGGCAGGGGATCACTGAAGCTTTCTTT.

This chain joins TRBV6-1 and TRBJ1-2; D might be TRBD1 (5 bases). This CDR3 has 13 amino acids. V was clipped by 2 bases and J by 7 bases, with 11 bases between them. Germline CDR1 MNHNS, CDR2 SASEGT. The CDR3 DNA reads as TGTGCCAGCAGTGAATCAGGGTTCGGTGGCTACACCTTC. This gives the protein CASSESGFGGYTF.

The CDR3 DNA follows: TGTGCCAGCATCCCGGACTCTAACACAGATACGCAGTATTTT. As protein: CASIPDSNTDTQYF. The chain carries TRBV7-8 and TRBJ2-3; tentative D call: TRBD2 (5 bases). This CDR3 region has 14 residues. Trimming cost V 7 bases and J 2 bases, with 13 bases left between them. The germline V gene has CDR1 SGHVS and CDR2 FQNEAQ.

The CDR3 DNA sequence: TGTGCCAGCAGCCAAGATCTGGGCCCTGGAGCTTTCTTT. Translation gives CASSQDLGPGAFF. The rearrangement joins TRBV4-2 to TRBJ1-1; D unclear. The V end lost 0 bases, the J end lost 10 bases, and 12 bases lay between the germline ends. From germline, CDR1 is LGHNA and CDR2 YNFKEQ. The CDR3 runs to 13 residues.

V usage is TRBV2 and J usage is TRBJ1-5; a possible D gene is TRBD1 (5 bases). CDR1 SNHLY and CDR2 FYNNEI come from the germline V gene. The CDR3 sequence is 15 residues long. Trimming took off 6 bases at V and 0 bases at J, with 12 bases between the two ends. Written as DNA, the CDR3 is TGTGCCAGCAGGGGGGGTTTCTATAGCAATCAGCCCCAGCATTTT. Its protein product is CASRGGFYSNQPQHF.

The chain is built from TRBV30 and TRBJ2-7; 8 bases align to TRBD1. V lost 8 bases to trimming and J lost 4 bases; unmatched junction nucleotides: 16. Germline lookup yields CDR1 GTSNPN and CDR2 SVGIG (reference sequence). The CDR3 runs to 15 residues. CDR3 residues: CALRRGQARGYEQYV. DNA of the CDR3: TGTGCCCTCCGAAGGGGACAGGCAAGAGGGTACGAGCAGTACGTC.

This clone came up once. This sequence joins TRBV10-3 and TRBJ1-2; TRBD1 aligns across 9 bases. There are 13 residues in the CDR3. Germline loops: CDR1 ENHRY, CDR2 SYGVKD. V shed 4 bases, J shed 3 bases, and the junction held 0 bases outside the gene matches. CDR3 sequence reads: CAISGTGDYGYTF. Here the CDR3 DNA reads TGTGCCATCAGTGGGACAGGGGACTATGGCTACACCTTC.

The chain recombines TRBV10-3 with TRBJ1-5; 7 bases line up with TRBD1. The V and J ends lost 7 bases and 4 bases, in that order; junction bases with no gene match: 4. In germline, CDR1 is ENHRY, CDR2 SYGVKD. The CDR3 has 13 amino acids. The CDR3 DNA is TGTGCCATCACTGGACAGGCGAATCAGCCCCAGCATTTT. Protein: CAITGQANQPQHF.

The chain has TRBV6-5 and TRBJ1-2; D is ambiguous. Looked up from germline, CDR1 is MNHEY and CDR2 is SVGAGI. Trimming took 2 bases from V and 2 from J, leaving 9 bases between them. The CDR3 loop spans 14 amino acids. The CDR3 nucleotides read TGTGCCAGCAGTTACCTGGGGAGCAACTATGGCTACACCTTC. Its translation: CASSYLGSNYGYTF.

This clone was seen a few times. The rearrangement joins TRBV5-1 to TRBJ2-1; no reliable D call. Trimming shortened V by 0 bases and J by 0 bases, and 10 bases separated the two germline ends. Germline assignment: CDR1 SGHRS and CDR2 YFSETQ. The CDR3 is made up of 16 amino acids. The CDR3 DNA reads TGCGCCAGCAGCTTGGGACAACTGAGCTCCTACAATGAGCAGTTCTTC. This codes for CASSLGQLSSYNEQFF. Supplemented by reference TRBV5-1 and TRBJ2-1, the full variable domain reads KAGVTQTPRYLIKTRGQQVTLSCSPISGHRSVSWYQQTPGQGLQFLFEYFSETQRNKGNFPGRFSGRQFSNSRSEMNVSTLELGDSALYLCASSLGQLSSYNEQFFGPGTRLTVL.

In regard to this clone: A read error may produce the germline difference seen at one junction end. The chain carries TRBV18 and TRBJ1-2, with TRBD1 as a possible D gene (5 bases). CDR1 and CDR2 from the germline V gene are KGHSH and LQKENI. The CDR3 extends over 14 amino acids. The CDR3 reads CASSPAGLNDGYTF. The DNA of the CDR3 is TGTGCCAGCTCACCTGCAGGGCTTAACGATGGCTACACCTTC.

This sequence joins TRBV6-5 and TRBJ1-4; TRBD1 aligns across 7 bases. Germline V CDR1 and CDR2: MNHEY, SVGAGI. J was trimmed by 10 bases and V by 0 bases; bases with no gene match: 5. The CDR3 loop spans 14 amino acids. The CDR3 is CASSYSRDSAKLFF. The CDR3 DNA follows: TGTGCCAGCAGTTACTCCCGGGACAGTGCAAAACTGTTTTTT.

The chain uses TRBV5-6 and TRBJ1-2; 9 nucleotides agree with TRBD1. V trimming: 6 bases; J trimming: 1 base; junction bases outside the gene matches: 10. The germline V gene encodes CDR1 SGHDT and CDR2 YYEEEE. The CDR3 runs 16 residues. The CDR3 here is CASTRRDREFNYGYTF. CDR3 DNA: TGTGCCAGCACTCGCCGGGACAGGGAGTTTAACTATGGCTACACCTTC. The variable domain in full, with the rest retrieved from reference TRBV5-6 and TRBJ1-2, is DAGVTQSPTHLIKTRGQQVTLRCSPKSGHDTVSWYQQALGQGPQFIFQYYEEEERQRGNFPDRFSGHQFPNYSSELNVNALLLGDSALYLCASTRRDREFNYGYTFGSGTRLTVV.

The chain carries TRBV5-1 and TRBJ2-1; TRBD2 matches 10 bases. V was clipped by 2 bases and J by 7 bases; unmatched bases: 6. This CDR3 contains 15 residues. Germline V gives CDR1 SGHRS, CDR2 YFSETQ. The CDR3 nucleotides read TGCGCCAGCAGCTTCAGCGGGGGGGCTAGAAATGAGCAGTTCTTC. Translating gives CASSFSGGARNEQFF.

The V call is TRBV7-7, the J call TRBJ2-2; the match to TRBD2 covers 9 bases. The CDR3 loop spans 15 amino acids. Trimming removed 5 bases from V and 1 base from J; junction bases left unmatched: 2. CDR1 is SSHAT and CDR2 is FNYEAQ in the germline V gene (reference sequence). Here the CDR3 reads CASSGSGGNTGELFF. CDR3 nucleotide sequence: TGTGCCAGCAGCGGTAGCGGGGGGAACACCGGGGAGCTGTTTTTT.

This clone was counted a few times. The V gene is TRBV5-1, the J gene TRBJ2-1; 7 nucleotides align to TRBD1. Germline trimming cut 4 bases from V and 5 bases from J; bases unmatched to any gene: 12. The CDR3 is made up of 16 amino acids. In germline, CDR1 is SGHRS, CDR2 YFSETQ. The CDR3, as DNA: TGCGCCAGCAGCCGAGTTGTTCCAGGGGGAAACAATGAGCAGTTCTTC. It codes for CASSRVVPGGNNEQFF.

This chain uses TRBV5-1 with TRBJ2-1, with 7 bases fitting TRBD2. The CDR3 runs to 14 residues. V lost 1 base and J lost 8; bases outside the gene matches: 6. Germline V gene lookup returns CDR1 SGHRS and CDR2 YFSETQ. Here the CDR3 reads CASSLTISGDEQFF. The DNA of the CDR3 is TGCGCCAGCAGCTTGACAATCAGCGGGGATGAGCAGTTCTTC. The whole variable domain, filled in from reference TRBV5-1 and TRBJ2-1, reads KAGVTQTPRYLIKTRGQQVTLSCSPISGHRSVSWYQQTPGQGLQFLFEYFSETQRNKGNFPGRFSGRQFSNSRSEMNVSTLELGDSALYLCASSLTISGDEQFFGPGTRLTVL.

V gene TRBV6-1 combines with J gene TRBJ1-2, with D possibly being TRBD1 (5 bases). Trimming took 4 bases from V and 4 from J, leaving 13 bases between them. In germline, CDR1 is MNHNS, CDR2 SASEGT. The CDR3 has 14 amino acids. CDR3 protein: CASSGQQFPYGYTF. CDR3 DNA sequence: TGTGCCAGCAGTGGACAGCAATTCCCCTATGGCTACACCTTC.

The chain combines TRBV2 with TRBJ2-4; 7 bases are shared with TRBD1. V shed 7 bases and J 3 bases; nucleotides not matched to a gene: 9. Germline assignment: CDR1 SNHLY and CDR2 FYNNEI. The CDR3 covers 15 residues. Written as DNA, the CDR3 is TGTGCCAGCAAAGGGGGCCTCCTAGTCAAAAACATTCAGTACTTC. It yields the protein CASKGGLLVKNIQYF.

This chain joins TRBV30 and TRBJ1-1; 9 bases align to TRBD1. The CDR3 is 14 residues long. V gave up 4 bases and J gave up 3 bases; unmatched junction bases: 6. The germline gives CDR1 GTSNPN, CDR2 SVGIG (reference sequence). The CDR3 reads CAWNPDRGYTEAFF. The CDR3 DNA reads as TGTGCCTGGAACCCGGACAGGGGTTACACTGAAGCTTTCTTT.

This clone was counted a few times. This sequence joins TRBV5-1 and TRBJ2-1; possible D gene TRBD2, 6 bases. CDR1 and CDR2 (germline): SGHRS, YFSETQ. Trimming left V 4 bases short and J 6 bases short, with 17 bases between. The CDR3 loop spans 15 amino acids. The CDR3 DNA reads as TGCGCCAGCAGCCCGCAACTAGCCCCTCGCAATGAGCAGTTCTTC. It is translated as CASSPQLAPRNEQFF.

A single count supports this clone. The chain links TRBV19 to TRBJ1-2; the match to TRBD1 covers 10 bases. The CDR3 length is 17 residues. J lost 7 bases, V lost 5 bases, and 16 bases had no gene match. Germline CDR1 reads LNHDA; CDR2 reads SQIVND (reference sequence). The CDR3 reads CASSFSPGQGGYGGYTF. For the CDR3, the DNA is TGTGCCAGTAGTTTCTCACCAGGACAGGGGGGATATGGTGGCTACACCTTC.

This rearrangement joins TRBV10-3 to TRBJ1-1; D unclear. Germline-derived CDR1 and CDR2 are ENHRY and SYGVKD. The V end was cut by 7 bases, the J end by 1 base, with 13 bases between. The length of the CDR3 is 14 residues. CDR3 sequence reads: CAIKLERANTEAFF. In DNA form, the CDR3 reads TGTGCCATCAAGCTCGAGCGGGCGAACACTGAAGCTTTCTTT.